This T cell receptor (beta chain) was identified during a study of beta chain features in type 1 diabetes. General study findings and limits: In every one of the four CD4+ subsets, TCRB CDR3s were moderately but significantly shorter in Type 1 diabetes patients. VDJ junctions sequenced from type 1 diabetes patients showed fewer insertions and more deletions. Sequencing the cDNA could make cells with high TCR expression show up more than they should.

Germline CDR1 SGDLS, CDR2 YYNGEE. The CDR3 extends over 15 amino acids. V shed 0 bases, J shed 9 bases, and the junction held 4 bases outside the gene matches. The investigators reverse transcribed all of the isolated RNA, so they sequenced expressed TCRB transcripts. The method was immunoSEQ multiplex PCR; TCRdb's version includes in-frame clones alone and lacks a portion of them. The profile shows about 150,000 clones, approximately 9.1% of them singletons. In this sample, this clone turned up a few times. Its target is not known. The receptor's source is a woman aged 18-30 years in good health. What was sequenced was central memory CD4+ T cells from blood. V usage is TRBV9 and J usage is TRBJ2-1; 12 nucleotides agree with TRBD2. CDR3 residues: CASSVASGRAGEQFF. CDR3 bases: TGTGCCAGCAGCGTAGCTAGCGGGAGGGCCGGTGAGCAGTTCTTC.